A selection of T cell receptor beta chains follows, all from one sample in a study of response to subunit inactivated influenza vaccine. TCRdb re-derived calls from the RT-PCR reads in MiXCR, one entry per CDR3 protein. Among around 530,000 distinct CDR3 sequences listed, approximately 15% were seen once. This specimen consisted of CD4+ T cells sorted from PBMCs, obtained roughly 24 months after vaccination. These receptors came from a man between 50 and 70 years old who received an inactivated influenza vaccine. Both conserved end residues are part of each CDR3. D genes are given only for firm matches. Where a row states a size, it is once, few, many or the class of an expanded clone; other rows omit it.

J: TRBJ1-4; size: -; V: TRBV7-9; D: -; CDR3: CASSSSVVANEKLFF; DNA: TGTGCCAGCAGCTCATCAGTCGTAGCTAATGAAAAACTGTTTTTT
J: TRBJ2-2; size: -; V: TRBV5-6; D: -; CDR3: CASSLPGYTGELFF; DNA: TGTGCCAGCAGCTTGCCTGGGTACACCGGGGAGCTGTTTTTT
J: TRBJ2-4; size: -; V: TRBV11-1; D: -; CDR3: CASSLSREDIQYF; DNA: TGTGCCAGCAGCTTAAGCAGGGAGGACATTCAGTACTTC
J: TRBJ1-6; size: -; V: TRBV28; D: -; CDR3: CASSSQVTYNSPLHF; DNA: TGTGCCAGCAGTTCCCAGGTTACCTATAATTCACCCCTCCACTTT
J: TRBJ1-3; size: few; V: TRBV4-2; D: -; CDR3: CASSQATSLSGNTIYF; DNA: TGTGCCAGCAGCCAAGCGACAAGCCTCTCTGGAAACACCATATATTTT
J: TRBJ2-1; size: -; V: TRBV5-1; D: -; CDR3: CASSHGARSSYNEQFF; DNA: TGCGCCAGCAGCCATGGCGCCCGAAGCTCCTACAATGAGCAGTTCTTC
J: TRBJ1-5; size: few; V: TRBV5-6; D: -; CDR3: CASSSFLFQGYQPQHF; DNA: TGTGCCAGCAGCTCCTTCCTATTCCAGGGTTATCAGCCCCAGCATTTT
J: TRBJ1-2; size: -; V: TRBV28; D: -; CDR3: CASSLSGGNGYTF; DNA: TGTGCCAGCAGTTTATCTGGGGGGAATGGCTACACCTTC
J: TRBJ2-3; size: -; V: TRBV20-1; D: -; CDR3: CRVKHPGTDTQYF; DNA: TGCAGGGTAAAGCATCCTGGCACAGATACGCAGTATTTT
J: TRBJ1-5; size: -; V: TRBV6-2/TRBV6-3; D: -; CDR3: CASSWGARQPQHF; DNA: TGTGCCAGCAGTTGGGGGGCACGGCAGCCCCAGCATTTT
J: TRBJ2-1; size: few; V: TRBV10-3; D: -; CDR3: CAISGAVRNEQFF; DNA: TGTGCCATCAGTGGGGCAGTCCGGAATGAGCAGTTCTTC
J: TRBJ1-6; size: few; V: TRBV12-3/TRBV12-4; D: -; CDR3: CASCFGGRPNSPLHF; DNA: TGTGCCAGCTGCTTCGGGGGACGGCCTAATTCACCCCTCCACTTT
J: TRBJ2-3; size: -; V: TRBV5-1; D: -; CDR3: CASSLGNRAQKGFTDTQYF; DNA: TGCGCCAGCAGCTTGGGGAACCGGGCCCAAAAAGGCTTCACAGATACGCAGTATTTT
J: TRBJ2-7; size: few; V: TRBV5-6; D: -; CDR3: CASSRAVLDEQYF; DNA: TGTGCCAGCAGCCGCGCTGTACTCGACGAGCAGTACTTC
J: TRBJ1-1; size: few; V: TRBV12-3/TRBV12-4; D: -; CDR3: CASRWGTEAFF; DNA: TGTGCCAGTAGATGGGGCACTGAAGCTTTCTTT
J: TRBJ2-1; size: few; V: TRBV24-1; D: -; CDR3: CATSVNFGAGYNEQFF; DNA: -
J: TRBJ2-7; size: many; V: TRBV12-3/TRBV12-4; D: TRBD2; CDR3: CASSEASGGSYEQYF; DNA: TGTGCCAGCAGCGAGGCTAGCGGGGGATCCTACGAGCAGTACTTC
J: TRBJ2-5; size: few; V: TRBV12-3/TRBV12-4; D: -; CDR3: CASSPYQGGQETQYF; DNA: TGTGCCAGCAGTCCATACCAGGGGGGCCAAGAGACCCAGTACTTC
J: TRBJ2-7; size: few; V: TRBV7-2; D: -; CDR3: CASSLWGLQYEQYF; DNA: TGTGCCAGCAGCCTGTGGGGACTTCAATACGAGCAGTACTTC
J: TRBJ2-3; size: few; V: TRBV6-2/TRBV6-3; D: -; CDR3: CASRTSPGTDTQYF; DNA: TGTGCCAGCAGAACATCCCCCGGGACAGATACGCAGTATTTT
J: TRBJ1-5; size: many; V: TRBV20-1; D: -; CDR3: CSATSGDQPQHF; DNA: TGCAGTGCTACTTCGGGGGATCAGCCCCAGCATTTT
J: TRBJ2-4; size: few; V: TRBV4-3; D: -; CDR3: CASSQDLGLAKNIQYF; DNA: TGCGCCAGCAGCCAAGATCTAGGCTTAGCCAAAAACATTCAGTACTTC